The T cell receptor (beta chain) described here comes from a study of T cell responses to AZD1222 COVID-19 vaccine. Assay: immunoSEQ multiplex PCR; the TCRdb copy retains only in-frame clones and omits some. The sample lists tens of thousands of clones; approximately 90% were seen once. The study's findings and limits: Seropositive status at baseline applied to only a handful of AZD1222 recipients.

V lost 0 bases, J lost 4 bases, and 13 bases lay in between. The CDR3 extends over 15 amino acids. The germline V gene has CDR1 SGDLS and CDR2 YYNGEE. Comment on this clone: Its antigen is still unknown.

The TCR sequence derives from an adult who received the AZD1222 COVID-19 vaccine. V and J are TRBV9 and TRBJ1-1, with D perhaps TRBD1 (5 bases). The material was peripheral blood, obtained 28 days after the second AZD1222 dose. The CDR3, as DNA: TGTGCCAGCAGCGTAGCCGCGGGTGGGGCCACTGAAGCTTTCTTT. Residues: CASSVAAGGATEAFF.